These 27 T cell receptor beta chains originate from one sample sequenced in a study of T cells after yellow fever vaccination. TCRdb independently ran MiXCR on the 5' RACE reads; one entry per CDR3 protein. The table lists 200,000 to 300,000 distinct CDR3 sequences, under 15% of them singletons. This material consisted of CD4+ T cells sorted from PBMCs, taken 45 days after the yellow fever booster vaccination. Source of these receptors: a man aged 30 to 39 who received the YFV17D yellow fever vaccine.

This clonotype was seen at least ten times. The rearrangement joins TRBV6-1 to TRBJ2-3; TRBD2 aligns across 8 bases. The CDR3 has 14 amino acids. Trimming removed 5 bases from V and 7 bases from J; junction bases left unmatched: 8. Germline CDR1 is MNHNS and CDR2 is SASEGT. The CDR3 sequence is CASSPRGSGNTQYF. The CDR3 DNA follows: TGTGCCAGCAGTCCCCGGGGTAGCGGGAATACGCAGTATTTT.

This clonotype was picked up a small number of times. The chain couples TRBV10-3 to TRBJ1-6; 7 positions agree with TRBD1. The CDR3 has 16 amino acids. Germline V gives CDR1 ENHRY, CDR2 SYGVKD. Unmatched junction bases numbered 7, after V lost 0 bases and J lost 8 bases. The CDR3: CAISESHRGSYSPLHF. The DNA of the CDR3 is TGTGCCATCAGTGAGTCGCACAGGGGTAGTTATTCACCCCTCCACTTT.

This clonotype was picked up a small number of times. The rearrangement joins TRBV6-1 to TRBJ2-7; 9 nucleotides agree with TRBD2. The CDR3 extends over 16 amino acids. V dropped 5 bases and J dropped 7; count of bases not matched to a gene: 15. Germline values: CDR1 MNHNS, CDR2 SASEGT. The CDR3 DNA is TGTGCCAGCAGTCCCCTGACTAGCGGAGTCCCTAGGGAGCAGTACTTC. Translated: CASSPLTSGVPREQYF.

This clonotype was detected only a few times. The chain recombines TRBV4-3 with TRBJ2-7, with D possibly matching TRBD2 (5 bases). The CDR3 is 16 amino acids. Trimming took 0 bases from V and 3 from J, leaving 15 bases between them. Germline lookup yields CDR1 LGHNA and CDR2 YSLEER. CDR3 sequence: CASSQEVGGSVYEQYF. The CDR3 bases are TGCGCCAGCAGCCAAGAAGTGGGTGGGAGCGTCTACGAGCAGTACTTC.

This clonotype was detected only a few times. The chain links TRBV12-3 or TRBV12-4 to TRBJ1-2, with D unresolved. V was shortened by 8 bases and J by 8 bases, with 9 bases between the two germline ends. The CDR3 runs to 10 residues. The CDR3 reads CASGNRGYTF. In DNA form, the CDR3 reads TGTGCCAGCGGTAACCGGGGCTACACCTTC.

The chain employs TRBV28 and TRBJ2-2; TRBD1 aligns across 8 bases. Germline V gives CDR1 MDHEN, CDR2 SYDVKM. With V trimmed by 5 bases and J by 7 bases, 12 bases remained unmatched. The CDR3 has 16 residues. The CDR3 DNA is TGTGCCAGCAGTACCGGGCTCCAGGGGGCACGCGGGGAGCTGTTTTTT. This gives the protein CASSTGLQGARGELFF.

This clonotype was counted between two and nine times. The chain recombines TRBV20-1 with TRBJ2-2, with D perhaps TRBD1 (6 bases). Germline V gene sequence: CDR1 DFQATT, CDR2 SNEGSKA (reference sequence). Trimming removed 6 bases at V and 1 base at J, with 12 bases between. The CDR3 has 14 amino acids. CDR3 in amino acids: CSARGSGNTGELFF. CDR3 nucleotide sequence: TGCAGTGCCAGGGGCAGCGGGAACACCGGGGAGCTGTTTTTT.

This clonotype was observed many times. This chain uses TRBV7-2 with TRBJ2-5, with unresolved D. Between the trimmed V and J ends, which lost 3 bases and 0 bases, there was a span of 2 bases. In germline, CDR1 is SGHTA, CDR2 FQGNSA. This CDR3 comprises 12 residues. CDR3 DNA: TGTGCCAGCAGCTTGAACCAAGAGACCCAGTACTTC. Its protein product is CASSLNQETQYF. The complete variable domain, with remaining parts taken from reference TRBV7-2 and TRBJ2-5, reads GAGVSQSPSNKVTEKGKDVELRCDPISGHTALYWYRQSLGQGLEFLIYFQGNSAPDKSGLPSDRFSAERTGGSVSTLTIQRTQQEDSAVYLCASSLNQETQYFGPGTRLLVL.

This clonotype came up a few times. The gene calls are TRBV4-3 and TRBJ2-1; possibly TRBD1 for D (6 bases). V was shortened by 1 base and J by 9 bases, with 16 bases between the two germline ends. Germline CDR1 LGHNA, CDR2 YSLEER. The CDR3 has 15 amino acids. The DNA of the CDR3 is TGCGCCAGCAGCCAAGGGTGGACAGAATTTCTTGAGCAGTTCTTC. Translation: CASSQGWTEFLEQFF.

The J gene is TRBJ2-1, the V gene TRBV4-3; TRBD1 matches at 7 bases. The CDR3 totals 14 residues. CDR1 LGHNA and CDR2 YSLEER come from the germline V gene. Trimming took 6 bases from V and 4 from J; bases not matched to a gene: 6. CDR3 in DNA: TGCGCCAGCAGGCGTGGACAGGAGTACAATGAGCAGTTCTTC. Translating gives CASRRGQEYNEQFF.

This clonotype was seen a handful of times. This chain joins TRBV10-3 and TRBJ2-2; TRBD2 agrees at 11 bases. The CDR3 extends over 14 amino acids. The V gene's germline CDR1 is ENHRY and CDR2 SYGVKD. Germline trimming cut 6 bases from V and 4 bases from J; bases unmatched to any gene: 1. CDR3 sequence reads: CAIRTSGTTGELFF. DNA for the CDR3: TGTGCCATCAGGACTAGCGGGACCACCGGGGAGCTGTTTTTT.

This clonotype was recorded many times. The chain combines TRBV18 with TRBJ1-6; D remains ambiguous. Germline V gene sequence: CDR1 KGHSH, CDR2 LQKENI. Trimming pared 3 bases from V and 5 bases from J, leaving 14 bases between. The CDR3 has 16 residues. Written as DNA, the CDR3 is TGTGCCAGCTCACCGCGTACCTGGCAGAATAATTCACCCCTCCACTTT. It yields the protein CASSPRTWQNNSPLHF.

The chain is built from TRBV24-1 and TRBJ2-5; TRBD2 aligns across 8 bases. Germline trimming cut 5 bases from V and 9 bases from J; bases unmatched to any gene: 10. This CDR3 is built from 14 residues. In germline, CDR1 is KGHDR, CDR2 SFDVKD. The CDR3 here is CATSASAGGGAQYF. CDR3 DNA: TGTGCCACCAGTGCGAGTGCGGGAGGCGGGGCCCAGTACTTC.

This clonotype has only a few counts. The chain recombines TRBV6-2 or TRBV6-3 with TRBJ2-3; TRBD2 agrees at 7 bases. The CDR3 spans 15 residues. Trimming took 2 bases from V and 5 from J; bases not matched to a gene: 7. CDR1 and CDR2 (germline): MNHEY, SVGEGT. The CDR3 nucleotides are TGTGCCAGCAGTTACGAGGCGGGAGCGGGAGATACGCAGTATTTT. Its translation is CASSYEAGAGDTQYF.

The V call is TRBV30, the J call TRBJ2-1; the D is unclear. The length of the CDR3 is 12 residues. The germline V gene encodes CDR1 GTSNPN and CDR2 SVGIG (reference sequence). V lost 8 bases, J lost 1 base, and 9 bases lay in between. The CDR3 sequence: CARDKSYNEQFF. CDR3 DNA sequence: TGTGCCCGTGACAAGTCCTACAATGAGCAGTTCTTC.

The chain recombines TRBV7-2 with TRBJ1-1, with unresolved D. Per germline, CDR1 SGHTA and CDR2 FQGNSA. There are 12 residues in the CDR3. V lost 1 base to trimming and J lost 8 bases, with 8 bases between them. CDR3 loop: CASSLDMTEAFF. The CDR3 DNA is TGTGCCAGCAGCTTAGATATGACCGAAGCTTTCTTT.

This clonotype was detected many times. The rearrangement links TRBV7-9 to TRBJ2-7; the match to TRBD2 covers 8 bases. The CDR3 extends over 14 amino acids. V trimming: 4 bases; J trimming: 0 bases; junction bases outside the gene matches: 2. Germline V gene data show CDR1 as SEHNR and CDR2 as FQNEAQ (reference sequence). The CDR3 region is CASSSGTSSYEQYF. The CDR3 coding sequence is TGTGCCAGCAGCTCAGGGACTAGCTCCTACGAGCAGTACTTC.

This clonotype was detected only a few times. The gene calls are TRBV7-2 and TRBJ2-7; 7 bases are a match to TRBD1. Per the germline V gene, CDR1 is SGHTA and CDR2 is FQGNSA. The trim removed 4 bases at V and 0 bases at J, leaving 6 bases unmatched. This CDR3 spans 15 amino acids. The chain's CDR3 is CASSSRTGLSYEQYF. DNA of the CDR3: TGTGCCAGCAGCTCGAGGACAGGCCTCTCCTACGAGCAGTACTTC.

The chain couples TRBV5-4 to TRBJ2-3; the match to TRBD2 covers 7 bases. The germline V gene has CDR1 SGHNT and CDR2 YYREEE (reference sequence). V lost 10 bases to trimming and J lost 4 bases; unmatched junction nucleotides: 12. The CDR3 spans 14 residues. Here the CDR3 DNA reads TGTGCCCCCAGCTGGGAGGGCCGCTCAGATACGCAGTATTTT. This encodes CAPSWEGRSDTQYF.

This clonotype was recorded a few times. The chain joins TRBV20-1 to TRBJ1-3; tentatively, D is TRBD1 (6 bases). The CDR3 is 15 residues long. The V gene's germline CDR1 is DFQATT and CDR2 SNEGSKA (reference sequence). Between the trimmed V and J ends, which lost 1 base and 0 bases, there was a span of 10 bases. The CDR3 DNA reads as TGCAGTGCTAGAGTTCAGGGGACCTCTGGAAACACCATATATTTT. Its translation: CSARVQGTSGNTIYF.

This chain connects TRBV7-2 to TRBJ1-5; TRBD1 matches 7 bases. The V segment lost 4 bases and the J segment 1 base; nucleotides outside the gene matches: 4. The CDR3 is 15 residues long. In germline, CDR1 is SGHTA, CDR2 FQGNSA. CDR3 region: CASSWTGTSNQPQHF. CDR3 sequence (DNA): TGTGCCAGCAGCTGGACAGGTACGAGCAATCAGCCCCAGCATTTT. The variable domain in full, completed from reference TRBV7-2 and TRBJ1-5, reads GAGVSQSPSNKVTEKGKDVELRCDPISGHTALYWYRQSLGQGLEFLIYFQGNSAPDKSGLPSDRFSAERTGGSVSTLTIQRTQQEDSAVYLCASSWTGTSNQPQHFGDGTRLSIL.

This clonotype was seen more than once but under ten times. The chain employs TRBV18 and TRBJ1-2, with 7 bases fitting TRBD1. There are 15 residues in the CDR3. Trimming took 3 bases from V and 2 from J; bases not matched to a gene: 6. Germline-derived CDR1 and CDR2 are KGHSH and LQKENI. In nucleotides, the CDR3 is TGTGCCAGCTCACCTCAGGGGACAGCCAACTATGGCTACACCTTC. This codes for CASSPQGTANYGYTF.

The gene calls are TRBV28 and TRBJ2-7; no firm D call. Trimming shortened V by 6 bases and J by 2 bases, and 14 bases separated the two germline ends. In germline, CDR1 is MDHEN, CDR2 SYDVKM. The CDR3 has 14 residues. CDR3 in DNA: TGTGCCAGCAGAGCCGATTCCACCGCCTACGAGCAGTACTTC. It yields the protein CASRADSTAYEQYF.

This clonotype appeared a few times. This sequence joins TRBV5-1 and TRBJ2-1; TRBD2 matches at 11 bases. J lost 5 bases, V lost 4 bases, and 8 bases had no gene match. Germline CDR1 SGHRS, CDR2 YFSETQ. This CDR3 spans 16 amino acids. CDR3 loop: CASSGFLAGGNNEQFF. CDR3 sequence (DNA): TGCGCCAGCAGCGGCTTTCTAGCGGGAGGTAACAATGAGCAGTTCTTC.

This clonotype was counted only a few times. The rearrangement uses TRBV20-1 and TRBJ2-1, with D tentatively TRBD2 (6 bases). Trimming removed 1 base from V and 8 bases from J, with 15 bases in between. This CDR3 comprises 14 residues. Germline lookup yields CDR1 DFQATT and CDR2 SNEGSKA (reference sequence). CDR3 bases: TGCAGTGCTAGAGTGGGGGGTCTTACAGATGAGCAGTTCTTC. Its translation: CSARVGGLTDEQFF.

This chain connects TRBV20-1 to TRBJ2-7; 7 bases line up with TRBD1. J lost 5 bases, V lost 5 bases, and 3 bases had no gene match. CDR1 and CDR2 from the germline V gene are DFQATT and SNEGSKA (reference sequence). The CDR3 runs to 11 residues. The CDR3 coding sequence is TGCAGTGCTCCCGACAGGGACGAGCAGTACTTC. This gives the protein CSAPDRDEQYF.

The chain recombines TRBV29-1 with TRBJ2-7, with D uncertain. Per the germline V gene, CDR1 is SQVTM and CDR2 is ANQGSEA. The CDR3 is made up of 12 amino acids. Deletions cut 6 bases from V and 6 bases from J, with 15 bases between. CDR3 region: CSVGPAGAEQYF. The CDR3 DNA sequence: TGCAGCGTGGGCCCCGCTGGAGCCGAGCAGTACTTC.